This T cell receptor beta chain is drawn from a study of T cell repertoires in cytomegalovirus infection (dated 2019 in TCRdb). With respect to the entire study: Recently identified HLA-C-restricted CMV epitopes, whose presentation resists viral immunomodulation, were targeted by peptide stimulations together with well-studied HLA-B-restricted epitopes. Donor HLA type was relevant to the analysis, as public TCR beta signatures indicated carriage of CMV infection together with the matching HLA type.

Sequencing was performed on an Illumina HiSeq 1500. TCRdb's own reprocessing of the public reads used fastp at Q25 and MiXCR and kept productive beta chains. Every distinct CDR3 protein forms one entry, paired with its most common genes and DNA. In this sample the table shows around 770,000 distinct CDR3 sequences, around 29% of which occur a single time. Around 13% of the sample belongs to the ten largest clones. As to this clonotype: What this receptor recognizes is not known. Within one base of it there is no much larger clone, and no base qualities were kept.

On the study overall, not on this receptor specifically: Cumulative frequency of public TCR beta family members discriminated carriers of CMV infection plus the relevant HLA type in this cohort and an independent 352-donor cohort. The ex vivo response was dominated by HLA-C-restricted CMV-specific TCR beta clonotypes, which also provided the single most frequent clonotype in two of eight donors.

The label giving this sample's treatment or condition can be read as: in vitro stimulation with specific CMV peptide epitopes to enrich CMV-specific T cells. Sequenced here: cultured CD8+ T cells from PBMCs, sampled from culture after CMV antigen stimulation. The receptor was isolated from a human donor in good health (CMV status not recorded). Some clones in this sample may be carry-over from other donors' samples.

The CDR3 region has the sequence CASSPPKVSYNEQFF. The DNA sequence is as follows: TGTGCCAGCTCACCACCAAAGGTCTCCTACAATGAGCAGTTCTTC. The rearranged segments are TRBV18 and TRBJ2-1, with the D gene not clear enough to name. The germline V gene supplies CDR1 KGHSH and CDR2 LQKENI. V is cut by 0 bases and J by 0 bases, and the space between the germline ends is 6 bases. The CDR3 holds 15 amino acids from the cysteine to the phenylalanine. Only the CDR3 region is kept as DNA, spanning 45 bases read in frame from base 1.